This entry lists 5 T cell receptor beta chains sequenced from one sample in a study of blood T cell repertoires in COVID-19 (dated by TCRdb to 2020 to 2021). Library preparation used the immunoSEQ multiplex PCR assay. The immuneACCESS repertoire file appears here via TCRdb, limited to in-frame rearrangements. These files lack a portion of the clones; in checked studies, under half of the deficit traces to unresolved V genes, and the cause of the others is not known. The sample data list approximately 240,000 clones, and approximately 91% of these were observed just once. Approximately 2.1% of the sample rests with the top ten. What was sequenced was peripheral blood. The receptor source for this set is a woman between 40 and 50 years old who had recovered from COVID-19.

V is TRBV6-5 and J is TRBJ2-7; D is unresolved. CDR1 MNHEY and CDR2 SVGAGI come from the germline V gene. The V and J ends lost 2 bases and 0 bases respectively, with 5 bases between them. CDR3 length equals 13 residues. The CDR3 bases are TGTGCCAGCAGTTACCAGAACTCCTACGAGCAGTACTTC. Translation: CASSYQNSYEQYF.

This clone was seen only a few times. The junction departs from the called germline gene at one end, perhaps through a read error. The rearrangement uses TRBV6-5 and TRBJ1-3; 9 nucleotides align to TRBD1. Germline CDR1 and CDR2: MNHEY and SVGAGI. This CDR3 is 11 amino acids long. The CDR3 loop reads CASSSGTGNFF. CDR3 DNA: TGTGCCAGCAGCTCCGGGACAGGGAATTTCTTT.

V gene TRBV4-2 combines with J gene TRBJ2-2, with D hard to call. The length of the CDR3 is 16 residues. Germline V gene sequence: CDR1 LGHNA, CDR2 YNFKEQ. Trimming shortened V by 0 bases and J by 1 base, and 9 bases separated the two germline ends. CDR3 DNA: TGTGCCAGCAGCCAAGACCCGAGACAGAACACCGGGGAGCTGTTTTTT. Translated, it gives CASSQDPRQNTGELFF.

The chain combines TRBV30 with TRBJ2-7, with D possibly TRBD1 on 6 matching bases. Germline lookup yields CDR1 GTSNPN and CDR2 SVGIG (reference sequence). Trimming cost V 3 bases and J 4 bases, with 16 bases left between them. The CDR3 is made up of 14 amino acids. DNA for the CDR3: TGTGCCTGGAGGCCGGGACAAATGATTTACGAGCAGTACTTC. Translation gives CAWRPGQMIYEQYF.

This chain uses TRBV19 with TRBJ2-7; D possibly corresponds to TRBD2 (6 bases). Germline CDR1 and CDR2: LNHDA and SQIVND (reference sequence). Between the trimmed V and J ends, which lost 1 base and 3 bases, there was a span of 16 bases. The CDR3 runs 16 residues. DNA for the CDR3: TGTGCCAGTAGTATAGGGGGAGGATACTCCAGCTACGAGCAGTACTTC. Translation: CASSIGGGYSSYEQYF.